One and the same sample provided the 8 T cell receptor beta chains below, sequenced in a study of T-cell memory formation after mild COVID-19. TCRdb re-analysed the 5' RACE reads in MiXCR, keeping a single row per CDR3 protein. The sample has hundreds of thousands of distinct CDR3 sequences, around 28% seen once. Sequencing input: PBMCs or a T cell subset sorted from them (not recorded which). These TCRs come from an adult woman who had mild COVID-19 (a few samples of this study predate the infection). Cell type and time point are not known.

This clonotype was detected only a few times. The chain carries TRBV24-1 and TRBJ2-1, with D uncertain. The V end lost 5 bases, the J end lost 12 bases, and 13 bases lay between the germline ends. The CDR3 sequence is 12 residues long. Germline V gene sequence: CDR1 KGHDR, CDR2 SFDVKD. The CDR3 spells CATSGQDARQFF. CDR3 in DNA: TGTGCCACCAGTGGGCAGGATGCTCGGCAGTTCTTC.

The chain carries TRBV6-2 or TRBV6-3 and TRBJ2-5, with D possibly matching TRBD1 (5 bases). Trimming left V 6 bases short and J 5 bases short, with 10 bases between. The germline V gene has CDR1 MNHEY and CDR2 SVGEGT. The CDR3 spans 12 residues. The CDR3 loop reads CASRWGGETQYF. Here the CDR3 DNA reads TGTGCCAGCAGATGGGGCGGTGAGACCCAGTACTTC.

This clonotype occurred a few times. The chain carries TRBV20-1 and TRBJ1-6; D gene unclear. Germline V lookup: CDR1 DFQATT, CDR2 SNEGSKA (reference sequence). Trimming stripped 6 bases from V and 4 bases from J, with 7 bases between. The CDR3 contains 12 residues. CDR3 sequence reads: CSARRYNSPLHF. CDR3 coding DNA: TGCAGTGCGAGGAGATATAATTCACCCCTCCACTTT.

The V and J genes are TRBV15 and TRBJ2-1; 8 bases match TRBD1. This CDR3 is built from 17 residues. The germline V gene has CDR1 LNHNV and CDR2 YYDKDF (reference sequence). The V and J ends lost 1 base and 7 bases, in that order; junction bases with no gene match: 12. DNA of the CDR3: TGTGCCACCAGCAGAGGGGGATGGACGCAGGGGGCGAATGAGCAGTTCTTC. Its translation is CATSRGGWTQGANEQFF.

CDR3 residues: CATSPEIRGFGTEAFF. The CDR3 bases are TGTGCCACCAGCCCGGAGATTAGAGGGTTCGGCACTGAAGCTTTCTTT. The V and J genes are TRBV15 and TRBJ1-1; unclear D gene. The CDR3 covers 16 residues. Germline CDR1 is LNHNV and CDR2 is YYDKDF (reference sequence). Trimming took 5 bases from V and 4 from J, leaving 20 bases between them. Using reference TRBV15 and TRBJ1-1 for the parts outside the CDR3, the full variable domain is DAMVIQNPRYQVTQFGKPVTLSCSQTLNHNVMYWYQQKSSQAPKLLFHYYDKDFNNEADTPDNFQSRRPNTSFCFLDIRSPGLGDTAMYLCATSPEIRGFGTEAFFGQGTRLTVV.

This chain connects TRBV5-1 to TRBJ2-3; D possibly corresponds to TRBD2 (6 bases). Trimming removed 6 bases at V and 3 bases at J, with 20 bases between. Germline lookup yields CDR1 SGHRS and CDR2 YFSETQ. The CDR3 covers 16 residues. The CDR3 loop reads CASTLSGGGETDTQYF. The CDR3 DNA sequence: TGCGCCAGCACCCTGAGCGGCGGAGGGGAGACAGATACGCAGTATTTT. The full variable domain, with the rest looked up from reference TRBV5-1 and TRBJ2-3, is KAGVTQTPRYLIKTRGQQVTLSCSPISGHRSVSWYQQTPGQGLQFLFEYFSETQRNKGNFPGRFSGRQFSNSRSEMNVSTLELGDSALYLCASTLSGGGETDTQYFGPGTRLTVL.

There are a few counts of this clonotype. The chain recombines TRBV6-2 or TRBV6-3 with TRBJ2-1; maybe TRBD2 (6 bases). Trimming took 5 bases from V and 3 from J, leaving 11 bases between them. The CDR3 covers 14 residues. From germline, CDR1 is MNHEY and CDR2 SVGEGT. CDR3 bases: TGTGCCAGCAGTGTCCGGGAGTTCTACAATGAGCAGTTCTTC. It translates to CASSVREFYNEQFF.

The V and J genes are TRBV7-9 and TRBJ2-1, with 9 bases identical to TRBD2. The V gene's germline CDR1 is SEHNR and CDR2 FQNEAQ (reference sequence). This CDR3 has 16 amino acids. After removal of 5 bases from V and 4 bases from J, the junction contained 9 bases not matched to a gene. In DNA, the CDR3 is TGTGCCAGCAGCGCCCTTCTAGCGGGGCTGTACAATGAGCAGTTCTTC. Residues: CASSALLAGLYNEQFF.